This record concerns one T cell receptor beta chain sequence. Its target is unknown. This specimen belongs to a study of cytotoxic CD8 clonotypes in ibrutinib-treated CLL. Germline assignment: CDR1 SGDLS and CDR2 YYNGEE. The V segment lost 0 bases and the J segment 0 bases; nucleotides outside the gene matches: 4. The CDR3 consists of 17 residues. Investigators sought sequencing depths of between 1 in 200,000 and 1 in 1 million T cells. Sequenced by immunoSEQ multiplex PCR; TCRdb stores in-frame clones only, minus some. The sample contains about 86,000 clones, roughly 84% of which appear only once. Study results and limitations: The study found public clonotypes uncommon, contracting or stable on treatment.

The receptor was isolated from a human donor with chronic lymphocytic leukemia. The specimen was PBMCs, collected before ibrutinib treatment. The chain carries TRBV9 and TRBJ2-1, with 9 bases lining up with TRBD2. The CDR3 nucleotides are TGTGCCAGCAGCGTAGGTCTAGCGGGAAACTCCTACAATGAGCAGTTCTTC. It is translated as CASSVGLAGNSYNEQFF.